These T cell receptor beta chains were read from a single sample in a study of cytomegalovirus exposure and HLA in healthy donors. Libraries were prepared by immunoSEQ multiplex PCR; TCRdb keeps only in-frame clonotypes and omits some of them. The repertoire holds 160,000 or so clones, with more than 70% as singletons. The sample taken for sequencing was PBMCs. The source is a young man in good health and CMV-seronegative. Both conserved end residues are trimmed from each CDR3.

v_gene: TRBV19
j_gene: TRBJ2-2
CDR3aa: ASSTGLSTGELF

v_gene: TRBV6-6
j_gene: TRBJ1-3
CDR3aa: ASRTDSSSGNTIY

v_gene: TRBV4-1
j_gene: TRBJ2-4
CDR3aa: ASSPRQGAKNIQY

v_gene: TRBV19
j_gene: TRBJ1-1
CDR3aa: ATRGATAF

v_gene: TRBV7-2
j_gene: TRBJ1-5
CDR3aa: ASSLEQGGLGQPQH

v_gene: TRBV5-1
j_gene: TRBJ2-1
CDR3aa: ASSWVSGTLNEQF

v_gene: TRBV11-3
j_gene: TRBJ2-7
CDR3aa: ASSFSDPSGYEQY

v_gene: TRBV10-3
j_gene: TRBJ2-1
CDR3aa: AISDPVGQGLGEQF

v_gene: TRBV4-2
j_gene: TRBJ2-7
CDR3aa: ASSPPRTGTEVREQY

v_gene: TRBV7-6
j_gene: TRBJ2-1
CDR3aa: ASSLDPATSSYNEQF

v_gene: TRBV11-3
j_gene: TRBJ2-1
CDR3aa: ASSSRTSGTYNEQF

v_gene: TRBV2
j_gene: TRBJ2-3
CDR3aa: ASSGQDAPRTDTQY

v_gene: TRBV5-5
j_gene: TRBJ2-1
CDR3aa: ASSSGTSGPEGQF

v_gene: TRBV7-3
j_gene: TRBJ2-1
CDR3aa: ASSLDGLALGDEQF

v_gene: TRBV27
j_gene: TRBJ2-3
CDR3aa: ASSLGLLSGYSLDAQY

v_gene: TRBV9
j_gene: TRBJ2-4
CDR3aa: ASSVVSGGDIQY

v_gene: TRBV9
j_gene: TRBJ1-4
CDR3aa: ASSVGEGRKFEKLF

v_gene: TRBV2
j_gene: TRBJ2-7
CDR3aa: ASSVRGTSSYEQY

v_gene: TRBV6-1
j_gene: TRBJ1-4
CDR3aa: ASSARGFATNEKLF

v_gene: TRBV7-2
j_gene: TRBJ1-5
CDR3aa: ASSRTNSNQPQH

v_gene: TRBV7-9
j_gene: TRBJ2-7
CDR3aa: ASSLHSYEQY

v_gene: TRBV7-3
j_gene: TRBJ2-3
CDR3aa: ASSLSAGGADTQY

v_gene: TRBV13
j_gene: TRBJ2-2
CDR3aa: ASSLGAHTGELF

v_gene: TRBV6-1
j_gene: TRBJ2-3
CDR3aa: ASSELNRERDTQY